A selection of T cell receptor beta chains follows, all from one sample in a study of shared clonotypes between healthy human individuals. Produced via immunoSEQ multiplex PCR; TCRdb's table is partial and in-frame only. The table has about 2.3 million clones, less than 95% seen once. The sequenced sample consisted of naive CD4+ T cells from PBMCs. These receptors all come from a man between 18 and 29 years old in good health. Some clones in this sample may be carry-over from other donors' samples. Each CDR3 is given with its conserved first and last residue. A D gene is named only where the DNA matches it firmly. Clone size is shown for a subset of rows, as once, few, many or a class of expanded clone.

CASSLGLPNTEAFF | TGTGCCAGCAGTTTGGGCCTCCCGAACACTGAAGCTTTCTTT | TRBJ1-1 | . | . | TRBV28
CASSVAAGGETQYF | TGTGCCAGCAGCGTAGCGGCGGGAGGTGAGACCCAGTACTTC | TRBJ2-5 | once | TRBD2 | TRBV9
CASSFILNAGYEQFF | TGTGCCAGCAGCTTCATACTAAACGCAGGGTATGAGCAGTTCTTC | TRBJ2-1 | . | . | TRBV7-6
CASSERLTGTLGEQYF | TGCGCCAGCAGCGAAAGGCTGACCGGGACTCTGGGCGAGCAGTACTTC | TRBJ2-7 | . | . | TRBV5-1
CASSPRRTSGSLNEQFF | TGTGCCAGCAGCCCGAGAAGGACTAGCGGGAGTCTCAATGAGCAGTTCTTC | TRBJ2-1 | once | TRBD2 | TRBV14
CATSHLKSLGHNEQFF | TGTGCCACCAGCCACCTTAAGTCGTTAGGGCACAATGAGCAGTTCTTC | TRBJ2-1 | . | . | TRBV15
CASSHEEVTDTQYF | TGCGCCAGCAGCCACGAGGAAGTCACAGATACGCAGTATTTT | TRBJ2-3 | . | . | TRBV5-1
CASSLGTSVFKDTQYF | TGTGCCAGCAGCTTGGGGACTAGCGTTTTTAAAGATACGCAGTATTTT | TRBJ2-3 | . | TRBD2 | TRBV7-3
CASSYGQGADYGYTF | TGTGCCAGCAGCTACGGACAGGGGGCGGACTATGGCTACACCTTC | TRBJ1-2 | few | TRBD1 | TRBV7-9
CASSQGGAGANVLTF | TGTGCCAGCAGTCAAGGGGGTGCTGGGGCCAACGTCCTGACTTTC | TRBJ2-6 | . | . | TRBV28
CASSVDGASTEAFF | TGTGCCAGCAGCGTAGACGGGGCCAGCACTGAAGCTTTCTTT | TRBJ1-1 | . | . | TRBV9
CASSIAPGLNIQYF | TGTGCCAGTAGTATAGCCCCCGGTTTAAACATTCAGTACTTC | TRBJ2-4 | . | . | TRBV19
CASSLYRDTEAFF | TGTGCCAGCAGCTTGTATAGGGACACTGAAGCTTTCTTT | TRBJ1-1 | . | . | TRBV5-4
CASSLARGPIHYEQYF | TGTGCCAGCAGCTTGGCCCGGGGGCCAATTCACTACGAGCAGTACTTC | TRBJ2-7 | . | . | TRBV11-2
CASSVSGANVLTF | TGTGCCAGCTCGGTCTCTGGGGCCAACGTCCTGACTTTC | TRBJ2-6 | . | . | TRBV18
CASRFGGASNQPQHF | TGTGCCAGCAGATTCGGCGGGGCTAGCAATCAGCCCCAGCATTTT | TRBJ1-5 | . | . | TRBV2
CASSLGQGERQYF | TGTGCCAGCAGTTTAGGACAGGGGGAGCGGCAGTACTTC | TRBJ2-7 | . | TRBD1 | TRBV11-2
CSVQRGREQYF | TGCAGCGTTCAACGGGGTAGGGAGCAGTACTTC | TRBJ2-7 | . | . | TRBV29-1
CASSTGAQETQYF | TGCGCCAGCAGCACAGGGGCCCAAGAGACCCAGTACTTC | TRBJ2-5 | . | TRBD1 | TRBV10-1
CASSLVKRFYNEQFF | TGTGCCAGCAGCTTGGTTAAGCGGTTTTACAATGAGCAGTTCTTC | TRBJ2-1 | once | . | TRBV5-4